This record covers a single T cell receptor beta chain. Assay used: immunoSEQ multiplex PCR; TCRdb lists only in-frame clones, some missing. The sample lists roughly 2 million clones, approximately 94% seen once, with approximately 0.13% in the top ten. The data originate from a study of shared clonotypes between healthy human individuals. Germline V gives CDR1 KGHSH, CDR2 LQKENI. V dropped 3 bases and J dropped 5 bases, with 10 bases sitting between them. The CDR3 loop spans 14 amino acids. The receptor's source is a man in his late teens or twenties in good health. The specimen was naive CD4+ T cells sorted from blood. The sample's subset: CD45RA+ positively selected. The chain uses TRBV18 and TRBJ2-2; D is uncertain. The CDR3 region has the DNA TGTGCCAGCTCACCTACAGCCAGGACCGGGGAGCTGTTTTTT. It yields the protein CASSPTARTGELFF.